This TCR beta chain comes out of a study of OX40 agonist ivuxolimab in advanced cancers. The wider study: Prior anti-PD-1, anti-PD-L1 or anti-CTLA-4 therapy did not bar entry, and about 40% had some.

As concerns this clone: The target antigen is unknown.

Findings and caveats of the study: Partial responders receiving 0.1-3.0 mg/kg showed among the lowest clonal expansion. Dose levels from 0.1 to 3.0 mg/kg saw CD4+ and CD8+ blood T cells expand clonally by week 6.

Germline V gene data show CDR1 as SGHRS and CDR2 as YFSETQ. The CDR3 is 16 amino acids. After removal of 6 bases from V and 1 base from J, the junction contained 9 bases not matched to a gene. Using immunoSEQ multiplex PCR, the repertoire was profiled, and TCRdb retains in-frame clones only, with some absent. The sample has about 78,000 clones, 92% seen once. The sequencing used CD4+ or CD8+ T cells sorted from blood, collected in a trial of the OX40 agonist ivuxolimab. The chain carries TRBV5-1 and TRBJ1-3, with TRBD1 matching 8 bases. The sequence was collected from an adult with an advanced solid tumor such as melanoma, head and neck, liver or kidney cancer. The CDR3 DNA is TGCGCCAGCATGTTATCCGGGACAGGTTCTGGAAACACCATATATTTT. This codes for CASMLSGTGSGNTIYF.